This TCR beta chain was retrieved from a study of blood T cell repertoires in COVID-19. The overall study: Acute and convalescent COVID-19 specimens originated in the United States, Italy and Spain. PBMCs, B-cell-depleted T cells, or T cells were the source of the cDNA or gDNA that made up the material.

Germline V gene lookup returns CDR1 SGHRS and CDR2 YFSETQ. V lost 0 bases, J lost 7 bases, and 10 bases stayed unmatched. The CDR3 is 16 residues long. As handled by the study authors: Reference gene primer amplification in the assay estimated nucleated cell counts. This table comes from immunoSEQ multiplex PCR, and its TCRdb copy is limited to in-frame clones, with some not included. V, J and clone size are those of that table, while D and trimming were read from the DNA. This table has 310,000 or so clones, around nine tenths appearing once. The sequence was obtained from a man aged 70-80 years with acute or convalescent COVID-19. The sample was peripheral blood. The chain uses TRBV5-1 and TRBJ2-1, with 7 nucleotides matching TRBD2. This CDR3 reads CASSLEPAGTWNEQFF. The CDR3 nucleotides are TGCGCCAGCAGCTTGGAACCAGCGGGGACTTGGAATGAGCAGTTCTTC.